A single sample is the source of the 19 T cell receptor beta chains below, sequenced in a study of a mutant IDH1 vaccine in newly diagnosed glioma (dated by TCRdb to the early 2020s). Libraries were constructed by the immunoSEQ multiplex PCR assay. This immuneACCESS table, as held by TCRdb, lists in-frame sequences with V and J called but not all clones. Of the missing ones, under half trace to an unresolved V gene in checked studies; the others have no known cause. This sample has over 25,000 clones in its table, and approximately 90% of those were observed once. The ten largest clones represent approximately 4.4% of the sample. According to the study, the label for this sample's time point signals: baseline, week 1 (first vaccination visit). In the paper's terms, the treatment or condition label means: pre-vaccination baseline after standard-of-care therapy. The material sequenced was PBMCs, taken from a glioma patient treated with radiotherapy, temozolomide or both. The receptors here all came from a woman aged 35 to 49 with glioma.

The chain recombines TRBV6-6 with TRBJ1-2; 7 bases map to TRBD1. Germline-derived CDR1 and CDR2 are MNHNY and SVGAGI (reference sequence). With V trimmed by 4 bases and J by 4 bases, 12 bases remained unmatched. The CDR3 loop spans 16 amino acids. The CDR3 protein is CASSSNTRDRSYGYTF. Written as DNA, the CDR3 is TGTGCCAGCAGTTCTAACACGAGGGACAGAAGCTATGGCTACACCTTC.

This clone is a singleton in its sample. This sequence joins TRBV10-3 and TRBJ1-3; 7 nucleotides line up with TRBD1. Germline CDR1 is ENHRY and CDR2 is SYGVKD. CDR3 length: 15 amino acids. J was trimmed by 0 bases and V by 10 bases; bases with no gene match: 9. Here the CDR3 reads CASRGTADSGNTIYF. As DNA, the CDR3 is TGTGCCAGTAGAGGGACAGCGGACTCTGGAAACACCATATATTTT.

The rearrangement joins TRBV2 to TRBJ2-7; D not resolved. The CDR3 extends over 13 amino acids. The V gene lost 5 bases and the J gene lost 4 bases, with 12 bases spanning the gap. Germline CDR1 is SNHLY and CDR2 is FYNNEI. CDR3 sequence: CASSRIGPYEQYF. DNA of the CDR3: TGTGCCAGCAGTAGAATCGGACCATACGAGCAGTACTTC.

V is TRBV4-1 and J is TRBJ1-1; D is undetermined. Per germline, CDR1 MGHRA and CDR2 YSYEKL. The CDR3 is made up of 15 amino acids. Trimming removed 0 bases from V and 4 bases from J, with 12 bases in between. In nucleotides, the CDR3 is TGCGCCAGCAGCCAAGATAGGTCCAGAGCCACTGAAGCTTTCTTT. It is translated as CASSQDRSRATEAFF.

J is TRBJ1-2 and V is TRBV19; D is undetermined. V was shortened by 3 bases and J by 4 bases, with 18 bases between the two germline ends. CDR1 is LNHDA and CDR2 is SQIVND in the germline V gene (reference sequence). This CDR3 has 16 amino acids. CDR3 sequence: CASSINSGNRVYGYTF. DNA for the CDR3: TGTGCCAGTAGTATTAACTCCGGAAATCGAGTCTATGGCTACACCTTC.

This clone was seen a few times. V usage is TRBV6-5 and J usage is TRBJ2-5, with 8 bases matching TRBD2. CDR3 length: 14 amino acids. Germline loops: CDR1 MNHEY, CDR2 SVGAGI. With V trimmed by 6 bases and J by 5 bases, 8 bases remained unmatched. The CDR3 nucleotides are TGTGCCAGCAGGGCAGCGGGAGCAAGCGAGACCCAGTACTTC. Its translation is CASRAAGASETQYF.

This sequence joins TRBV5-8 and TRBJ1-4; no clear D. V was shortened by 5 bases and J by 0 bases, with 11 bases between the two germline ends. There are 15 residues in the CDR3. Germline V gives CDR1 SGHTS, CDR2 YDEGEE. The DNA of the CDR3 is TGTGCCAGCAGTGCTCCGGGAGCAACTAATGAAAAACTGTTTTTT. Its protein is CASSAPGATNEKLFF.

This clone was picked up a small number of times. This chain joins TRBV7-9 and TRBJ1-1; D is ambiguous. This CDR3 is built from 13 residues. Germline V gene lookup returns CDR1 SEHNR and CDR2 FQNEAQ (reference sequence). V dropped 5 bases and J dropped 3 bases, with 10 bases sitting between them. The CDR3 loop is CASSNPWDTEAFF. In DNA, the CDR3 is TGTGCCAGCAGCAACCCATGGGACACTGAAGCTTTCTTT.

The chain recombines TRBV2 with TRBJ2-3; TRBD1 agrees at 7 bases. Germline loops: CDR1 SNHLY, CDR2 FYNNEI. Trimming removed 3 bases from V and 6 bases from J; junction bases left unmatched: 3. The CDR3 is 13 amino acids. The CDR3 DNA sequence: TGTGCCAGCAGTGACAGCAGGGGGGATACGCAGTATTTT. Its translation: CASSDSRGDTQYF.

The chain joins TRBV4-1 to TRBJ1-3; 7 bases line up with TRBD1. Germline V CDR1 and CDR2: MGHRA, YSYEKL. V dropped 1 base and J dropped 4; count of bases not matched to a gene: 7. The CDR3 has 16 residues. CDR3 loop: CASSQGDRASGNTIYF. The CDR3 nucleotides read TGCGCCAGCAGCCAAGGAGACAGGGCCTCCGGAAACACCATATATTTT.

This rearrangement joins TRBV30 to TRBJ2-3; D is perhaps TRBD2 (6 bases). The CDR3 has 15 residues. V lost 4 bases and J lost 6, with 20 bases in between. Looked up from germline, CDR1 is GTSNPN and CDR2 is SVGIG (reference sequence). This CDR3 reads CAWTQLGGPGDTQYF. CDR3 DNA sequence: TGTGCCTGGACCCAACTAGGAGGGCCGGGGGATACGCAGTATTTT.

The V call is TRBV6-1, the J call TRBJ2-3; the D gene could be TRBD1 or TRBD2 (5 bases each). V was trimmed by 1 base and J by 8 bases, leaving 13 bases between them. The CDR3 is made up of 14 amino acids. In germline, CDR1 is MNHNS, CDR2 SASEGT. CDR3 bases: TGTGCCAGCAGTGAAGATACCCCGAGGGGTACGCAGTATTTT. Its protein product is CASSEDTPRGTQYF.

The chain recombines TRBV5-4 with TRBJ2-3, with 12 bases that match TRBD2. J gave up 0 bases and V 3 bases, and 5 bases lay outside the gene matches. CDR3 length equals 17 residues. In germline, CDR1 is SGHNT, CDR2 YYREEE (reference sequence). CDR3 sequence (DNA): TGTGCCAGCAGCTCGGGACTAGCGGGTACCAGCACAGATACGCAGTATTTT. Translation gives CASSSGLAGTSTDTQYF.

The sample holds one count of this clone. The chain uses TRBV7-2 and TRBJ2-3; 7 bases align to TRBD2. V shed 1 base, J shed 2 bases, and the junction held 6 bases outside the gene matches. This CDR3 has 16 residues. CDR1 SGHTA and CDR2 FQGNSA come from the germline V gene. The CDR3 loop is CASSLVSRGITDTQYF. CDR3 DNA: TGTGCCAGCAGCTTAGTCTCGCGGGGGATCACAGATACGCAGTATTTT.

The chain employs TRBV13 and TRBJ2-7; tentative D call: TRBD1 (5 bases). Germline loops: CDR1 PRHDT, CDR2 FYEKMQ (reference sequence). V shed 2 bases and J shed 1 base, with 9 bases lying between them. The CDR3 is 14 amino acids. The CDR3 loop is CASSLQGISYEQYF. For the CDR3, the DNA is TGTGCCAGCAGCTTACAGGGAATTTCCTACGAGCAGTACTTC. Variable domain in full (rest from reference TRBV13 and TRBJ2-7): AAGVIQSPRHLIKEKRETATLKCYPIPRHDTVYWYQQGPGQDPQFLISFYEKMQSDKGSIPDRFSAQQFSDYHSELNMSSLELGDSALYFCASSLQGISYEQYFGPGTRLTVT.

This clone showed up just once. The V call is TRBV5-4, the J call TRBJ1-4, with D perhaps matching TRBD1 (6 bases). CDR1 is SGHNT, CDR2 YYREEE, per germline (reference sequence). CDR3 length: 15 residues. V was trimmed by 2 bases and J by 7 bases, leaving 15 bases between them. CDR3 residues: CASSLQGLGSEKLFF. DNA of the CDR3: TGTGCCAGCAGCTTACAGGGCTTGGGAAGTGAAAAACTGTTTTTT.

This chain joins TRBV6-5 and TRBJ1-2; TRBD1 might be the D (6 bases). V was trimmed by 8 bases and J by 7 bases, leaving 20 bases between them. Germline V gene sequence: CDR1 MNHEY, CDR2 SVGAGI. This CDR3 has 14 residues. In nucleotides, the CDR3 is TGTGCCAGCTCCCCCACAGGGTCCGGCTTTGGCTACACCTTC. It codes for CASSPTGSGFGYTF.

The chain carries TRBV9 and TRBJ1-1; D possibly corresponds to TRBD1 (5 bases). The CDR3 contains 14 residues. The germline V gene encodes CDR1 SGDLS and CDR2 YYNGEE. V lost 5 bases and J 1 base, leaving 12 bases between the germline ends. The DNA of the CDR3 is TGTGCCAGCAGACCGGGACCGACGAACACTGAAGCTTTCTTT. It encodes CASRPGPTNTEAFF.

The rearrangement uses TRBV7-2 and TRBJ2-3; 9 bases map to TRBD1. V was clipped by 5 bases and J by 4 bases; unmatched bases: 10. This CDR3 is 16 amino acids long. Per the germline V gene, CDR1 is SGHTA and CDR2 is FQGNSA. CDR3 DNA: TGTGCCAGCAGCCAAAGCCCGGGACAGGGCGCAGATACGCAGTATTTT. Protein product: CASSQSPGQGADTQYF.